A few counts support the clone carrying this T cell receptor beta chain. Germline lookup yields CDR1 LNHNV and CDR2 YYDKDF (reference sequence). After removal of 3 bases from V and 2 bases from J, the junction contained 6 bases not matched to a gene. This CDR3 has 15 amino acids. PCR was performed using 60 Vbeta and 13 Jbeta primers. Sequencing used immunoSEQ multiplex PCR; TCRdb keeps in-frame clones, though not all of them. The sample includes about 120,000 clones, 50% to 70% of them seen just once. The sample originates from a study of cytomegalovirus exposure and HLA in healthy donors. This chain links TRBV15 with TRBJ1-2; 7 positions match TRBD1. The receptor was isolated from a woman in her thirties or forties in good health and CMV-seropositive. Sequencing used PBMCs. CDR3 bases: TGTGCCACCAGCAGCCCGGTACAGGGGAACTATGGCTACACCTTC. Protein sequence: CATSSPVQGNYGYTF.